This T cell receptor (beta chain) was documented in a study of blood T cell repertoires in COVID-19. About the research overall: COVID-19 samples, acute and convalescent, were from the United States, Italy and Spain.

V lost 5 bases and J lost 0, with 17 bases in between. Germline assignment: CDR1 LNHDA and CDR2 SQIVND (reference sequence). The CDR3 totals 17 residues. The study assigned cohorts using participant-reported clinical history. In the source study's methods: Reference gene primer amplification gave nucleated cell count estimates. Profiled with immunoSEQ multiplex PCR; TCRdb holds only in-frame clones, not every one. D and trimming were read from the DNA, whereas the V and J calls and clone size are those reported in that table. The data hold under 450,000 clones, with around four fifths observed a single time.

The chain links TRBV19 to TRBJ1-3; D possibly corresponds to TRBD1 (5 bases). This clonotype was obtained from a woman in her 50s who had recovered from COVID-19. Specimen: PBMCs or T cells enriched from blood (not recorded which). CDR3 nucleotide sequence: TGTGCCAGTAGTCCCACGCGCCGGACAATCTCTGGAAACACCATATATTTT. Protein: CASSPTRRTISGNTIYF.